This T cell receptor beta chain was documented in a study of CD8 T cells in Susac syndrome. The T cells that were sequenced for TCR beta were CD8+ and CD4+ cells from blood. Healthy donors, matched for age and sex, constituted the control group. TEMRA cells were enriched by FACS, while CD8+ and CD4+ T cells were obtained through a negative isolation that was performed magnetically. Reverse transcription used about 0.45 to 1 ug RNA and random hexamers. Amplification of TCR beta CDR3 used immunoSEQ multiplex PCR across 54 Vbeta and 13 Jbeta. A single record per CDR3 protein comes from TCRdb applying MiXCR to the immunoSEQ multiplex PCR reads. The sample lists 120,000 to 150,000 distinct CDR3 sequences; approximately 93% were seen once. V lost 0 bases and J 5 bases, leaving 13 bases between the germline ends. This CDR3 is built from 15 residues. Germline CDR1 and CDR2: SGHAT and FQNNGV.

Sequences were obtained from CD4+ T cells from PBMCs. This chain links TRBV11-2 with TRBJ2-5, with D maybe TRBD1 (5 bases). The sequence was obtained from a human donor in good health. CDR3 sequence: CASSLDIQGRETQYF. The CDR3 DNA follows: TGTGCCAGCAGCTTAGATATCCAGGGTAGGGAGACCCAGTACTTC.